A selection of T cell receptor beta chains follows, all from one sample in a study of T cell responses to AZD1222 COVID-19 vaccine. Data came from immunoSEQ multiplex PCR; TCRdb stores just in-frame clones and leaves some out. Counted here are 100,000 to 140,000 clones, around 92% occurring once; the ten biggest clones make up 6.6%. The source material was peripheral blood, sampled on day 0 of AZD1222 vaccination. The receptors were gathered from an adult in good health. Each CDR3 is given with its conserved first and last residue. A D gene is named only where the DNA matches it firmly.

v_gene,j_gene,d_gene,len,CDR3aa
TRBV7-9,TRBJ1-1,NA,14,CASRPGTQNTEAFF
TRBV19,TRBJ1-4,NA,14,CASSIRQKDEKLFF
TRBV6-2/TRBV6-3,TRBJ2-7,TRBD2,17,CASSYRGTNILSYEQYF
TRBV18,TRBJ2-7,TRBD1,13,CASSADRATEQYF
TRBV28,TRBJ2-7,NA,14,CASSSPRGYYEQYF
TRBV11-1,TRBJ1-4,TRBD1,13,CASSRDRDEKLFF
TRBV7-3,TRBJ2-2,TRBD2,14,CASTLAGKTGELFF
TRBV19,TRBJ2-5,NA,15,CASSTQMGLLETQYF
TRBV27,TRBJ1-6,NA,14,CASSLMGRNSPLHF
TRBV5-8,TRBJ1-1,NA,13,CASSLGKRTEAFF
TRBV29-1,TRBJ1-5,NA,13,CSVGTGTAQPQHF
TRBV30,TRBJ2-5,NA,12,CAYGLISETQYF
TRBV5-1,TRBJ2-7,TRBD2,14,CASSPGTSDQHKYF
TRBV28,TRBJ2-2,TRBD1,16,CAVPKGADRGTGELFF
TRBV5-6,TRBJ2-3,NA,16,CASSLRAGWGTDTQYF
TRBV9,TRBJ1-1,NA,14,CASSGQQENTEAFF
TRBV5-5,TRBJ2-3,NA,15,CASSAYGSGTDTQYF
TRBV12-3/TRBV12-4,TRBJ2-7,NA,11,CASTSAYEQYF
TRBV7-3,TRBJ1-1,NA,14,CASSRQGRNTEAFF
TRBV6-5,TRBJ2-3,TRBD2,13,CARVRREEDTQYF
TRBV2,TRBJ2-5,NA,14,CASSEAKNIETQYF
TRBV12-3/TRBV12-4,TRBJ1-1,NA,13,CASSEGWETEAFF
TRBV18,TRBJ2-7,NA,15,CASSPSYRATYEQYF
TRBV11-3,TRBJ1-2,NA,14,CASSRTGQDYGYTF
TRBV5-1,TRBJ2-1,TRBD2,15,CASSLYGEGLNEQFF
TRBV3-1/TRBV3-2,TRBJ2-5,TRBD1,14,CASSRQGAKETQYF
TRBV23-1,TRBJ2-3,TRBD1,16,CASSQPRTGTTDTQYF
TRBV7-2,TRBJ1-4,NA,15,CASSQPGALGEKLFF
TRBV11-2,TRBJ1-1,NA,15,CASSVGPQRGTEAFF
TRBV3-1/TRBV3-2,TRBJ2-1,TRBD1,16,CASSRLSGTVGAEQFF
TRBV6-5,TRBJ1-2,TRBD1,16,CASSYSNPRQGGGYTF
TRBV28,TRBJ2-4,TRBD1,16,CASTPPGQAPWNIQYF
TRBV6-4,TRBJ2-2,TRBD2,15,CASSGSGSGTGELFF
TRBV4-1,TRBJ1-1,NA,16,CASSQVLEREKGEAFF
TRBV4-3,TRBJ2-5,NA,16,CASSQDQGPLSGTQYF
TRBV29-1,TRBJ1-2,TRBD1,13,CSAADRVDYGYTF
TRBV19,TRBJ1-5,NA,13,CASSAGFNQPQHF
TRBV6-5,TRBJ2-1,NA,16,CASSYLRGAKNNEQFF
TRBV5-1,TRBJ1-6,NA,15,CASSLVQGNNSPLHF
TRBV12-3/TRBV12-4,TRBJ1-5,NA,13,CASSLRVAQPQHF
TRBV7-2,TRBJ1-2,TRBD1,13,CASSSGTGGGYTF
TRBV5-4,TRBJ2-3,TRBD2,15,CASSLGAGGTDTQYF
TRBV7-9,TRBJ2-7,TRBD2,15,CASSPVAGGRYEQYF
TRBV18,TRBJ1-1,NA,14,CASSRGQANTEAFF
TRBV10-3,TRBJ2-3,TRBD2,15,CAISLADGGTDTQYF
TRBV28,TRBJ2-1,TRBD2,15,CASSPSSGRVNEQFF
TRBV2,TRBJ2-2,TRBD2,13,CATSWGEGGELFF
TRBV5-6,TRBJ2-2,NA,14,CASSLGTAAGELFF
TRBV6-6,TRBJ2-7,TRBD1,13,CASSYRGLYEQYF
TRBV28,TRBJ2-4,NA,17,CASSLLGGGNQPVGQYF
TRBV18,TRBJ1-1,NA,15,CASSPTVGLNTEAFF
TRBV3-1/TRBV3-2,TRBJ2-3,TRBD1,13,CASSTGGTDTQYF
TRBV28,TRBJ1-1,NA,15,CASSSPAGRNTEAFF